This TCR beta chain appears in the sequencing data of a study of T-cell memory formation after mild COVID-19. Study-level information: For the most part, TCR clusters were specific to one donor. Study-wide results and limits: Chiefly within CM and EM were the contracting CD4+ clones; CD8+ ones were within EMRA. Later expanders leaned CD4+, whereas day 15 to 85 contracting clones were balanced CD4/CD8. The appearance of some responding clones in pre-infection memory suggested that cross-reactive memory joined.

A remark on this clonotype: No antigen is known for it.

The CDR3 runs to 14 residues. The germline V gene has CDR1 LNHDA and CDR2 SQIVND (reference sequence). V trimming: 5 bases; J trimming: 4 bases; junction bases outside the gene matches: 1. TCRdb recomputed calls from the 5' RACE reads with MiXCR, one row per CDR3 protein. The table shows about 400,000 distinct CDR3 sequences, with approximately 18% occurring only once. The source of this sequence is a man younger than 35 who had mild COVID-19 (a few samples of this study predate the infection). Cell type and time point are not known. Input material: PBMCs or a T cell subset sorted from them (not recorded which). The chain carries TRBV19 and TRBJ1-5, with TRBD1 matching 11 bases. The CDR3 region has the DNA TGTGCCAGTAGTGGACAGGGGGCGAATCAGCCCCAGCATTTT. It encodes CASSGQGANQPQHF.